The 31 T cell receptor beta chains below were found in one sample sequenced in a study of somatic mutations in cytotoxic T cells in rheumatoid arthritis. The assay was immunoSEQ multiplex PCR, and TCRdb's table has in-frame clones only and misses some. The sample holds about 15,000 clones, under 80% seen once. The sample was CD8+ T cells sorted from blood. Every receptor here comes from an adult with rheumatoid arthritis.

The chain is built from TRBV29-1 and TRBJ2-7; 14 bases match TRBD2. Germline V gives CDR1 SQVTM, CDR2 ANQGSEA. The CDR3 sequence is 14 residues long. V shed 5 bases and J 3 bases; nucleotides not matched to a gene: 3. The chain's CDR3 is CSVRTSGGLYEQYF. The CDR3 DNA is TGCAGCGTTCGGACTAGCGGGGGGCTCTACGAGCAGTACTTC.

The rearrangement uses TRBV10-3 and TRBJ1-5; D is perhaps TRBD1 (5 bases). V was cut by 6 bases and J by 7 bases, with 19 bases left in between. Germline V gene lookup returns CDR1 ENHRY and CDR2 SYGVKD. This CDR3 comprises 15 residues. The CDR3 nucleotides read TGTGCCATCAGAAATGGGCAGGGTCTTGGGCAGCCCCAGCATTTT. As protein: CAIRNGQGLGQPQHF.

In DNA, the CDR3 is TGTGCCAGCAGCTTACCCGACGCAGGTTGGGAGGCAGATACGCAGTATTTT. Its protein is CASSLPDAGWEADTQYF. V and J are TRBV13 and TRBJ2-3; perhaps TRBD2 as D (6 bases). CDR1 and CDR2 from the germline V gene are PRHDT and FYEKMQ (reference sequence). The length of the CDR3 is 17 residues. The V end was cut by 2 bases, the J end by 4 bases, with 19 bases between.

This clone was seen only a few times. The chain couples TRBV6-1 to TRBJ2-7; no clear D. The CDR3 is 13 amino acids. V gave up 1 base and J gave up 4 bases, with 8 bases separating them. Germline V gene sequence: CDR1 MNHNS, CDR2 SASEGT. CDR3 protein: CASSEGGEYEQYF. The CDR3 DNA sequence: TGTGCCAGCAGTGAAGGCGGAGAATACGAGCAGTACTTC.

The CDR3 coding sequence is TGTGCCAGCAGCTTCGACAGTGGTGAGACCCAGTACTTC. Protein product: CASSFDSGETQYF. The chain joins TRBV11-3 to TRBJ2-5; D perhaps matches TRBD1 (5 bases). The CDR3 loop spans 13 amino acids. The V gene's germline CDR1 is SGHNT and CDR2 YENEEA. V was cut by 3 bases and J by 5 bases, with 10 bases left in between.

This clone appeared a few times. This chain uses TRBV7-8 with TRBJ2-7; D may match TRBD1 or TRBD2 (5 bases each). V was cut by 5 bases and J by 6 bases, with 17 bases left in between. This CDR3 is built from 14 residues. Looked up from germline, CDR1 is SGHVS and CDR2 is FQNEAQ. The DNA of the CDR3 is TGTGCCAGCAGCCAAGGAGGTGTGGGGCTCGAGCAGTACTTC. It translates to CASSQGGVGLEQYF.

Concerning this clone itself: At one of its ends the junction is not consistent with the germline gene, which may arise from a read error. The chain uses TRBV5-1 and TRBJ2-7; D ambiguous. The CDR3 sequence is 11 residues long. Germline lookup yields CDR1 SGHRS and CDR2 YFSETQ. In nucleotides, the CDR3 is TGCGCCAGCAGCTTGACGGGCCCCGCCACCTTC. Amino acid sequence: CASSLTGPATF.

The rearrangement uses TRBV2 and TRBJ2-7, with 11 positions matching TRBD2. V lost 5 bases to trimming and J lost 3 bases; unmatched junction nucleotides: 6. Germline V CDR1 and CDR2: SNHLY, FYNNEI. This CDR3 contains 15 residues. CDR3 sequence reads: CASSFSGRDYYEQYF. The DNA of the CDR3 is TGTGCCAGCAGTTTTAGCGGGAGGGATTACTACGAGCAGTACTTC. The full variable domain, its missing parts supplied by reference TRBV2 and TRBJ2-7, is EPEVTQTPSHQVTQMGQEVILRCVPISNHLYFYWYRQILGQKVEFLVSFYNNEISEKSEIFDDQFSVERPDGSNFTLKIRSTKLEDSAMYFCASSFSGRDYYEQYFGPGTRLTVT.

The rearrangement uses TRBV5-1 and TRBJ2-2; D remains unclear. The length of the CDR3 is 14 residues. The germline V gene has CDR1 SGHRS and CDR2 YFSETQ. Trimming took 0 bases from V and 5 from J, leaving 8 bases between them. CDR3 DNA sequence: TGCGCCAGCAGCTTGGGAGCCTATACCGGGGAGCTGTTTTTT. Translating it yields CASSLGAYTGELFF.

The rearrangement uses TRBV29-1 and TRBJ1-2; D gene ambiguous. The CDR3 loop spans 13 amino acids. Germline V gene data show CDR1 as SQVTM and CDR2 as ANQGSEA. V was pared by 3 bases and J by 4 bases, with 12 bases between. The CDR3 loop reads CSVDIGLSYGYTF. CDR3 bases: TGCAGCGTTGATATCGGGTTGTCCTATGGCTACACCTTC.

The chain combines TRBV19 with TRBJ2-1; 9 nucleotides line up with TRBD1. The CDR3 sequence is 15 residues long. V dropped 1 base and J dropped 7; count of bases not matched to a gene: 5. The V gene's germline CDR1 is LNHDA and CDR2 SQIVND (reference sequence). The CDR3 DNA reads as TGTGCCAGTAGTATAGGGGGACAGGGTGGTAATGAGCAGTTCTTC. It encodes CASSIGGQGGNEQFF.

The chain is built from TRBV7-9 and TRBJ1-1, with 9 bases matching TRBD1. V lost 2 bases, J lost 5 bases, and 6 bases stayed unmatched. Germline CDR1 reads SEHNR; CDR2 reads FQNEAQ (reference sequence). This CDR3 has 15 amino acids. In DNA form, the CDR3 reads TGTGCCAGCAGCTTAACCGGGACAGGGAAGACTGAAGCTTTCTTT. This encodes CASSLTGTGKTEAFF.

This chain uses TRBV5-4 with TRBJ1-1, with D possibly matching TRBD1 (5 bases). This CDR3 has 12 amino acids. The germline V gene encodes CDR1 SGHNT and CDR2 YYREEE (reference sequence). Trimming shortened V by 2 bases and J by 6 bases, and 8 bases separated the two germline ends. The CDR3, as DNA: TGTGCCAGCAGCTTCCAGGGTCCTGAAGCTTTCTTT. It yields the protein CASSFQGPEAFF.

The chain links TRBV2 to TRBJ2-5; possibly TRBD2 for D (5 bases). Looked up from germline, CDR1 is SNHLY and CDR2 is FYNNEI. The CDR3 consists of 13 residues. Deletions cut 7 bases from V and 4 bases from J, with 13 bases between. The CDR3 is CASTPWEIETQYF. DNA for the CDR3: TGTGCCAGCACCCCGTGGGAGATAGAGACCCAGTACTTC.

This clone was counted once. The chain carries TRBV6-1 and TRBJ1-4; the D is unclear. Germline V gene lookup returns CDR1 MNHNS and CDR2 SASEGT. The CDR3 contains 15 residues. Trimming took off 0 bases at V and 13 bases at J, with 18 bases between the two ends. As DNA, the CDR3 is TGTGCCAGCAGTGAAGCTATAGGGTTAATCCGTCGACTGTTTTTT. Encoded protein: CASSEAIGLIRRLFF.

This rearrangement joins TRBV7-9 to TRBJ1-2; a possible D gene is TRBD1 (6 bases). The CDR3 covers 15 residues. In germline, CDR1 is SEHNR, CDR2 FQNEAQ (reference sequence). The V end was cut by 4 bases, the J end by 3 bases, with 15 bases between. CDR3 DNA sequence: TGTGCCAGCAGCTCATCTGGGGGCTTTCACTATGGCTACACCTTC. Its protein product is CASSSSGGFHYGYTF.

This chain joins TRBV6-5 and TRBJ2-1; D is possibly TRBD2 (5 bases). Deletions cut 6 bases from V and 7 bases from J, with 13 bases between. Germline CDR1 reads MNHEY; CDR2 reads SVGAGI. CDR3 size: 13 residues. The CDR3 protein is CASSPLGGNEQFF. CDR3 DNA sequence: TGTGCCAGCAGCCCTCTAGGCGGGAATGAGCAGTTCTTC.

The chain uses TRBV5-1 and TRBJ2-7; D remains unclear. CDR3 size: 16 residues. Germline V CDR1 and CDR2: SGHRS, YFSETQ. The germline V and J ends were trimmed by 0 bases and 0 bases, with 13 bases remaining between them. CDR3 protein: CASSLAPSDNSYEQYF. The DNA of the CDR3 is TGCGCCAGCAGCTTGGCTCCTTCCGACAACTCCTACGAGCAGTACTTC.

The chain employs TRBV14 and TRBJ2-7, with D perhaps matching TRBD1 or TRBD2 (5 bases each). This CDR3 region has 18 residues. Germline lookup yields CDR1 SGHDN and CDR2 FVKESK. V lost 3 bases, J lost 3 bases, and 24 bases lay in between. DNA for the CDR3: TGTGCCAGCAGCCACCCCCCGGGGACCGGGGCCGATGTCTACGAGCAGTACTTC. This sequence encodes CASSHPPGTGADVYEQYF.

This chain uses TRBV5-5 with TRBJ2-3; 10 bases are shared with TRBD2. CDR1 is SGHKS and CDR2 is YYEKEE in the germline V gene (reference sequence). The trim removed 4 bases at V and 4 bases at J, leaving 6 bases unmatched. The CDR3 runs 15 residues. CDR3 DNA sequence: TGTGCCAGCAGCACACTAGCGGGGAGTGCAGATACGCAGTATTTT. Translation gives CASSTLAGSADTQYF.

The V and J genes are TRBV6-1 and TRBJ1-2; the D is unclear. Per the germline V gene, CDR1 is MNHNS and CDR2 is SASEGT. This CDR3 contains 15 residues. Trimming pared 7 bases from V and 3 bases from J, leaving 18 bases between. CDR3 in amino acids: CASTQTGPEDYGYTF. The CDR3 DNA sequence: TGTGCCAGCACCCAAACGGGTCCAGAAGACTATGGCTACACCTTC.

For this clone: Germline and junction disagree at one end, which may indicate a read error. The chain is built from TRBV4-1 and TRBJ2-1, with D possibly TRBD2 on 6 matching bases. The germline gives CDR1 MGHRA, CDR2 YSYEKL. The CDR3 sequence is 11 residues long. The CDR3: CASSQGLGEIF. CDR3 coding DNA: TGCGCCAGCAGCCAGGGACTGGGAGAAATCTTC.

Concerning this clone itself: The junction departs from germline at one end; a sequencing error may be responsible. The rearrangement links TRBV6-1 to TRBJ2-5; D ambiguous. The CDR3 length is 15 residues. CDR1 and CDR2 (germline): MNHNS, SASEGT. CDR3 nucleotide sequence: TGTGCCAGCAGTGAAGCGCGTAGTTACCACGAGACCCAGTACTTC. Translating it yields CASSEARSYHETQYF.

Written as DNA, the CDR3 is TGTGCCATCACTTCTCCCGGGACAGGGGAATTAACCGGGGAGCTGTTTTTT. Its translation: CAITSPGTGELTGELFF. V gene TRBV10-3 combines with J gene TRBJ2-2; 10 bases are a match to TRBD1. The junction had 13 bases not matched to a gene; V was cut back by 7 bases and J by 5 bases. Germline values: CDR1 ENHRY, CDR2 SYGVKD. The CDR3 consists of 17 residues.

Points on this clone: A read error may account for a junction end that differs from germline. V usage is TRBV11-1 and J usage is TRBJ1-1; maybe TRBD1 (5 bases). Germline V gene sequence: CDR1 SGHAT, CDR2 FQDESV (reference sequence). There are 17 residues in the CDR3. The CDR3: CASSLSYIGDLNPEAFF. The CDR3 DNA sequence: TGTGCCAGCAGCTTAAGCTATATAGGGGACTTGAACCCTGAAGCTTTCTTT.

The chain recombines TRBV7-9 with TRBJ2-2; possible D gene TRBD1, 6 bases. The V gene lost 4 bases and the J gene lost 5 bases, with 20 bases spanning the gap. The CDR3 length is 17 residues. Per the germline V gene, CDR1 is SEHNR and CDR2 is FQNEAQ (reference sequence). CDR3 loop: CASSSLPGRQGTGELFF. DNA for the CDR3: TGTGCCAGCAGCTCCTTGCCGGGCAGGCAGGGGACCGGGGAGCTGTTTTTT. Drawing the rest from reference TRBV7-9 and TRBJ2-2, the complete variable domain is DTGVSQNPRHKITKRGQNVTFRCDPISEHNRLYWYRQTLGQGPEFLTYFQNEAQLEKSRLLSDRFSAERPKGSFSTLEIQRTEQGDSAMYLCASSSLPGRQGTGELFFGEGSRLTVL.

The chain is built from TRBV19 and TRBJ2-1, with 7 bases identical to TRBD1. The germline gives CDR1 LNHDA, CDR2 SQIVND (reference sequence). The CDR3 covers 13 residues. V shed 5 bases and J 10 bases; nucleotides not matched to a gene: 8. In DNA, the CDR3 is TGTGCCAGTAGTTCCAGACAGGGAAACGAGCAGTTCTTC. It yields the protein CASSSRQGNEQFF.

The chain employs TRBV27 and TRBJ2-4; D is unclear. Germline V gives CDR1 MNHEY, CDR2 SMNVEV (reference sequence). The CDR3 contains 15 residues. The germline V and J ends were trimmed by 2 bases and 8 bases, with 16 bases remaining between them. CDR3 nucleotide sequence: TGTGCCAGCAGTTTAATTGGCAGCCTTAGGGACATTCAGTACTTC. Its translation is CASSLIGSLRDIQYF.

The V gene is TRBV6-7, the J gene TRBJ2-7; 9 positions agree with TRBD1. TRBV6-7 is placed among ORFs of uncertain function. Trimming at V came to 0 bases and at J to 3 bases, leaving 3 bases not matched to a gene. CDR3 length equals 15 residues. The CDR3 nucleotides are TGTGCCAGCAGTTACTCGGGGGGACAGGGCTACGAGCAGTACTTC. Protein product: CASSYSGGQGYEQYF.

The chain couples TRBV7-9 to TRBJ2-1; D is possibly TRBD1 (6 bases). CDR3 length equals 14 residues. Germline V gene sequence: CDR1 SEHNR, CDR2 FQNEAQ (reference sequence). The V end lost 6 bases, the J end lost 0 bases, and 9 bases lay between the germline ends. The CDR3 DNA sequence: TGTGCCAGCAGAACAGGGAGCTCCTACAATGAGCAGTTCTTC. It translates to CASRTGSSYNEQFF. Variable domain in full (rest from reference TRBV7-9 and TRBJ2-1): DTGVSQNPRHKITKRGQNVTFRCDPISEHNRLYWYRQTLGQGPEFLTYFQNEAQLEKSRLLSDRFSAERPKGSFSTLEIQRTEQGDSAMYLCASRTGSSYNEQFFGPGTRLTVL.

The chain has TRBV7-6 and TRBJ2-1; no firm D call. The ends were cut back, 3 bases at V and 3 bases at J, with 6 bases in the middle. CDR1 SGHVS and CDR2 FNYEAQ come from the germline V gene. There are 13 residues in the CDR3. As DNA, the CDR3 is TGTGCCAGCAGCTTCCCAGGCTACAATGAGCAGTTCTTC. Amino acids: CASSFPGYNEQFF.